The rows below give T cell receptor beta chains drawn from one sample of a study of blood T cell repertoires in COVID-19. The repertoire was sequenced with immunoSEQ multiplex PCR; TCRdb's copy has only in-frame clones and lacks some. The table shows around 69,000 clones, with roughly 81% occurring only once. Input material: peripheral blood. These receptors were obtained from a woman between 65 and 79 years old with acute or convalescent COVID-19. Each CDR3 is given with its conserved first and last residue. Fields, in order: D gene, clone size, V gene, J gene, CDR3 DNA, CDR3 protein. D genes are given only for firm matches. Clone size appears in some rows only: once, few, many, or a class for an expanded clone.

>TRBD2|-|TRBV3-1/TRBV3-2|TRBJ2-3
TGTGCCAGCAGCCTCGGACTAGGCCACACAGATACGCAGTATTTT
CASSLGLGHTDTQYF
>TRBD2|-|TRBV2|TRBJ2-3
TGTGCCATTGGGACTAGCGGGAGCCATAGCACAGATACGCAGTATTTT
CAIGTSGSHSTDTQYF
>-|-|TRBV28|TRBJ1-5
TGTGCCAGCAGTTTTTTGACGGGTAGAAATCAGCCCCAGCATTTT
CASSFLTGRNQPQHF
>-|-|TRBV7-2|TRBJ1-5
TGTGCCAGCAGCCCCGGACATGGCAATCAGCCCCAGCATTTT
CASSPGHGNQPQHF
>TRBD1|-|TRBV28|TRBJ1-3
TGTGCCAGCAGTCAAACACAGGGGTCGTACTCTGGAAACACCATATATTTT
CASSQTQGSYSGNTIYF
>TRBD1|-|TRBV28|TRBJ1-5
TGTGCCAGCCATGGGCCCGGGACAGGGTCGAATCAGCCCCAGCATTTT
CASHGPGTGSNQPQHF
>TRBD2|-|TRBV9|TRBJ2-1
TGTGCCAGCAGCGTAGTCCTAGCGGGAAGCAATGAGCAGTTCTTC
CASSVVLAGSNEQFF
>TRBD1|-|TRBV27|TRBJ2-6
TGTGCCAGCAGTTTCGGACAGGGGGCGTTTTTATTCTCTGGGGCCAACGTCCTGACTTTC
CASSFGQGAFLFSGANVLTF
>-|-|TRBV19|TRBJ2-7
TGTGCCAGTAGTACCAGGCGGGGTAGAAGCTACGAGCAGTACTTC
CASSTRRGRSYEQYF
>TRBD1|-|TRBV28|TRBJ2-6
TGTGCCAGCAGTTCGCCGGGACAGGGGGCGAGGGGCCCGTCTGGGGCCAACGTCCTGACTTTC
CASSSPGQGARGPSGANVLTF
>-|-|TRBV7-3|TRBJ2-2
TGTGCCAGCAGCGTCAGGGGAAGCGGGGAGCTGTTTTTT
CASSVRGSGELFF
>TRBD2|-|TRBV11-3|TRBJ2-1
TGTGCCAGCAGCTCTAGCGGGCGCTCCTACAATGAGCAGTTCTTC
CASSSSGRSYNEQFF
>-|-|TRBV6-1|TRBJ1-2
TGTGCCAGCATATCAGGCGGGGAAGCTAACTATGGCTACACCTTC
CASISGGEANYGYTF
>-|-|TRBV5-5|TRBJ1-1
TGTGCCAGCAGCTTACAGGACGTCTACACTGAAGCTTTCTTT
CASSLQDVYTEAFF
>TRBD1|-|TRBV5-1|TRBJ1-2
TGCGCCAGCAGCTTCGACAGGGCCTCTAACGGCTACACCTTC
CASSFDRASNGYTF
>TRBD1|-|TRBV11-2|TRBJ2-2
TGTGCCAGCAGCTTACAGACAGGGGTGAACACCGGGGAGCTGTTTTTT
CASSLQTGVNTGELFF
>TRBD2|-|TRBV10-1|TRBJ2-3
TGCGCCAGCAGTGAGGGGATAGCGGGAGGCACAGATACGCAGTATTTT
CASSEGIAGGTDTQYF
>TRBD2|-|TRBV3-1/TRBV3-2|TRBJ2-3
TGTGCCAGCAGCCGCCGAGCGGGAGGGTGGCTAGATACGCAGTATTTT
CASSRRAGGWLDTQYF
>-|-|TRBV4-2|TRBJ2-7
TGTGCCAGCAGCCAAGAAACAGCCCCCTCCTACGAGCAGTACTTC
CASSQETAPSYEQYF
>TRBD1|-|TRBV6-1|TRBJ1-2
TGTGCCAGCAGTGACGTAGGACAGGGGCTTAACTATGGCTACACCTTC
CASSDVGQGLNYGYTF
>TRBD2|-|TRBV28|TRBJ2-3
TGTGCCAGCAGTTTCTTAGCGGGAGGTGGTTTTACGCAGTATTTT
CASSFLAGGGFTQYF
>TRBD1|-|TRBV6-5|TRBJ1-1
TGTGCCATCGGACAGGGGGCGATTGTTGGCGCTTTCTTT
CAIGQGAIVGAFF
>-|-|TRBV7-3|TRBJ2-1
TGTGCCAGCAGCCTCTTGGGGAGCTCCTACAATGAGCAGTTCTTC
CASSLLGSSYNEQFF
>TRBD2|-|TRBV7-2|TRBJ2-2
TGTGCCGGCGGAGGCGGGAGGGCAGGGACCGGGGAGCTGTTTTTT
CAGGGGRAGTGELFF
>TRBD1|few|TRBV28|TRBJ2-5
TGTGCCACTCGACAGGGTAATGGGGAGACCCAGTACTTC
CATRQGNGETQYF
>TRBD1|-|TRBV28|TRBJ1-1
TGTGCCAGCAGTCCGGCCGGGACAGGGTGGGAAGAAGCTTTCTTT
CASSPAGTGWEEAFF
>TRBD1|few|TRBV5-1|TRBJ1-2
TGCGCCAGCACGGTCGGGACAGGCTCTAACTATGGCTACACCTTC
CASTVGTGSNYGYTF
>TRBD1|-|TRBV19|TRBJ1-5
TGTGCCAGTAGCGACAGGGGAGTTCAGCCCCAGCATTTT
CASSDRGVQPQHF
>TRBD1|-|TRBV19|TRBJ2-1
TGTGCCAGTAGTGAAGTGACAGGGGGCGCGAATGGGCAGTTCTTC
CASSEVTGGANGQFF
>-|-|TRBV25-1|TRBJ1-2
TGTGCCAGCAGTCGCGGGCCAACAAACTATGGCTACACCTTC
CASSRGPTNYGYTF
>TRBD2|-|TRBV11-2|TRBJ2-7
TGTGCCAGCAGCTTAACCGCGGGAGGGCCAGTAGAGCAGTACTTC
CASSLTAGGPVEQYF
>TRBD1|-|TRBV7-8|TRBJ1-6
TGTGCCAGCAGCTCGTACTCCGGGACAGGCACTTCACCCCTCCACTTT
CASSSYSGTGTSPLHF
>-|-|TRBV30|TRBJ2-7
TGTGCCTGGAGTTCGGAGACCCTGCAGTACTTC
CAWSSETLQYF
>-|few|TRBV30|TRBJ1-1
TGTGCCTGGAGCGCCAAGTTAGGGGGACGAGCTTTCTTT
CAWSAKLGGRAFF
>TRBD1|-|TRBV10-2|TRBJ2-7
TGCGCCAGCAGTACACGACAGGGTGGCTCCTACGAGCAGTACTTC
CASSTRQGGSYEQYF
>-|-|TRBV12-3/TRBV12-4|TRBJ1-5
TGTGCCAGCAGCGGACAGCAGAATCAGCCCCAGCATTTT
CASSGQQNQPQHF
>-|-|TRBV6-2/TRBV6-3|TRBJ1-1
TGTGCCAGCAGTTACTCGAGTATGCTTGAAGCTTTCTTT
CASSYSSMLEAFF
>TRBD2|-|TRBV9|TRBJ2-1
TGTGCCAGCAGCGTAGATGATAGCGGGTATCTGTACAATGAGCAGTTCTTC
CASSVDDSGYLYNEQFF
>-|-|TRBV5-1|TRBJ1-1
TGCGCCAGCAGCTTGGGACAGAATGAAGCTTTCTTT
CASSLGQNEAFF
>-|-|TRBV12-5|TRBJ1-1
TGTGCTAGTGGTCCACAGGGAGACACTGAAGCTTTCTTT
CASGPQGDTEAFF
>TRBD1|-|TRBV14|TRBJ2-3
TGTGCCAGCAGCCAAGATAGCTTGTGGGACAGGGGAACAGATACGCAGTATTTT
CASSQDSLWDRGTDTQYF
>-|-|TRBV29-1|TRBJ2-7
TGCAGCGTTGAAGGGCGCGCTATATCAGGGGACAAATTGAACGAGCAGTACTTC
CSVEGRAISGDKLNEQYF
>-|-|TRBV2|TRBJ2-3
TGTGCTGCCTCCGAGGGAGATACGCAGTATTTT
CAASEGDTQYF
>-|-|TRBV28|TRBJ1-5
TGTGCCAGCAGCCCAATCAGGGCTCGGCAGCCCCAGCATTTT
CASSPIRARQPQHF
>TRBD1|-|TRBV11-2|TRBJ2-3
TGTGCCAGCAGGAGGACAGGGAACACAGATACGCAGTATTTT
CASRRTGNTDTQYF
>-|-|TRBV18|TRBJ1-5
TGTGCCAGCTCACCACCGGGTCGCGGTCGTAGCAATCAGCCCCAGCATTTT
CASSPPGRGRSNQPQHF
>TRBD1|-|TRBV4-1|TRBJ2-7
TGCGCCAGCAGCCAAAAGGTGGGACAGGGTGTCTACGAGCAGTACTTC
CASSQKVGQGVYEQYF
>-|-|TRBV27|TRBJ2-3
TGTGCCAGCAGAGAGAGGGTAGATACGCAGTATTTT
CASRERVDTQYF
>-|once|TRBV6-5|TRBJ2-5
TGTGCCAGCAGTTACAGGGGGGAGACCCAGTACTTC
CASSYRGETQYF
>TRBD1|-|TRBV19|TRBJ1-1
TGTGCCAGTAGCCCCGACAGGGGTAACACTGAAGCTTTCTTT
CASSPDRGNTEAFF
>-|-|TRBV18|TRBJ1-2
TGTGCCAGCTCACCTCGGGGGGAAGACTATGGCTACACCTTC
CASSPRGEDYGYTF
>TRBD1|-|TRBV19|TRBJ2-7
TGTGCCAGTAGTCCACAGGGGACGTCCTACGAGCAGTACTTC
CASSPQGTSYEQYF